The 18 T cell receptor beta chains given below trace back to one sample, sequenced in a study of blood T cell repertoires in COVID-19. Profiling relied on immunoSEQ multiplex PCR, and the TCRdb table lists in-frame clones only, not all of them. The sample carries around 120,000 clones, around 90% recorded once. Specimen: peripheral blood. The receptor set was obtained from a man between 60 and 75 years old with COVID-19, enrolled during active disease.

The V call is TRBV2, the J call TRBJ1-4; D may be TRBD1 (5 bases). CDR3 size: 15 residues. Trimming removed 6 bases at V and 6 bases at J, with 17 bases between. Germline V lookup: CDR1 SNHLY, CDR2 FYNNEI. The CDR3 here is CASRSDRGFYEKLFF. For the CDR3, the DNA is TGTGCCAGCAGATCGGATAGGGGTTTCTATGAAAAACTGTTTTTT.

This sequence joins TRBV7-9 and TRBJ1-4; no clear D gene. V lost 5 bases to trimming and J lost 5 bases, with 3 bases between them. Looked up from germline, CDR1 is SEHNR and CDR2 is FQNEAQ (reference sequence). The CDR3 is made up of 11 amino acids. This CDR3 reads CASSQNEKLFF. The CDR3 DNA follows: TGTGCCAGCAGCCAGAATGAAAAACTGTTTTTT.

The CDR3 nucleotides read TGTGCCATCAGTGAGGCAGGGGGCTCCTACGAGCAGTACTTC. The encoded protein is CAISEAGGSYEQYF. The chain combines TRBV10-3 with TRBJ2-7, with 7 bases lining up with TRBD1. The CDR3 runs 14 residues. Germline V gene data show CDR1 as ENHRY and CDR2 as SYGVKD. J gave up 0 bases and V 2 bases, and 1 base lay outside the gene matches.

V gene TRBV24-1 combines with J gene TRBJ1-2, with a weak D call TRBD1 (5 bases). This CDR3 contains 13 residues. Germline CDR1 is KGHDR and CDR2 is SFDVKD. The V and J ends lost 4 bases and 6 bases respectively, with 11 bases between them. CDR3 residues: CATSEQGMDGYTF. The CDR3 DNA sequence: TGTGCCACCAGTGAGCAGGGTATGGATGGCTACACCTTC.

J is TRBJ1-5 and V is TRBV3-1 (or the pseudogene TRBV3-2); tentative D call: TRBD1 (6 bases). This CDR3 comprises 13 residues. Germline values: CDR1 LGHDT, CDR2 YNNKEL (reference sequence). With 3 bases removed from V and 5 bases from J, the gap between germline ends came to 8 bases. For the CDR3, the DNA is TGTGCCAGCAGCCAGACAGGTTATCAGCCCCAGCATTTT. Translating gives CASSQTGYQPQHF.

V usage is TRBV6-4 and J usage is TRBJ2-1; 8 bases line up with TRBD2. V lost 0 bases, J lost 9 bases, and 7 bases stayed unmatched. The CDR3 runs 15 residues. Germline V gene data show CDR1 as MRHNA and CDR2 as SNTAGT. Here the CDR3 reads CASSDSPGGFGEQFF. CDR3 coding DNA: TGTGCCAGCAGTGACTCCCCGGGAGGGTTCGGTGAGCAGTTCTTC.

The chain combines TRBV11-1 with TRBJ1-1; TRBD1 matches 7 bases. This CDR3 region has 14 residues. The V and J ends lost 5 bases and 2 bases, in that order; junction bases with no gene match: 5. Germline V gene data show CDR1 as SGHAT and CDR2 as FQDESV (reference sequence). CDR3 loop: CASSRTGYNTEAFF. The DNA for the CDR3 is TGTGCCAGCAGCCGGACAGGCTATAACACTGAAGCTTTCTTT.

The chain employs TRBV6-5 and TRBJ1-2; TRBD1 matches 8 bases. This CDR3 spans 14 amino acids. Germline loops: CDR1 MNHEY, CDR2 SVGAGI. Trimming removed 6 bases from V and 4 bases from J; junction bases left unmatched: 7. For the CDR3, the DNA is TGTGCCAGCAGAAACTACAGGGGGACCTATGGCTACACCTTC. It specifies CASRNYRGTYGYTF.

CDR3 DNA sequence: TGTGCCAGCAGTCCCCCTGATCTAGCGGCCTACAATGAGCAGTTCTTC. Its protein is CASSPPDLAAYNEQFF. The J gene is TRBJ2-1, the V gene TRBV28, with 7 bases aligning to TRBD2. Germline-derived CDR1 and CDR2 are MDHEN and SYDVKM. V shed 5 bases, J shed 2 bases, and the junction held 9 bases outside the gene matches. The CDR3 loop spans 16 amino acids. Drawing the rest from reference TRBV28 and TRBJ2-1, the complete variable domain is DVKVTQSSRYLVKRTGEKVFLECVQDMDHENMFWYRQDPGLGLRLIYFSYDVKMKEKGDIPEGYSVSREKKERFSLILESASTNQTSMYLCASSPPDLAAYNEQFFGPGTRLTVL.

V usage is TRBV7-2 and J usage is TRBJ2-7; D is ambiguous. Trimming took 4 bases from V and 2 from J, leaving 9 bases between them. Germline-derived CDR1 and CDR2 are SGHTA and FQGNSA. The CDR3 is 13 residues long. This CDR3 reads CASSSDTTYEQYF. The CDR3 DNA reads TGTGCCAGCAGCTCCGACACGACCTACGAGCAGTACTTC.

Here the CDR3 DNA reads TGTGCCAGCATGAGTCCTACCTACAATGAGCAGTTCTTC. Protein sequence: CASMSPTYNEQFF. The V gene is TRBV6-6, the J gene TRBJ2-1; D unclear. Germline loops: CDR1 MNHNY, CDR2 SVGAGI (reference sequence). This CDR3 is built from 13 residues. V lost 7 bases and J lost 2, with 9 bases in between.

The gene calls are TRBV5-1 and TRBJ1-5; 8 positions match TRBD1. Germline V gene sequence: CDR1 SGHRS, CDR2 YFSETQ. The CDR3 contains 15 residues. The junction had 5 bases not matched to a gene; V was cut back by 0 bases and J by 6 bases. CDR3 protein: CASSLAPGGVQPQHF. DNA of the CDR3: TGCGCCAGCAGCTTGGCTCCAGGGGGCGTTCAGCCCCAGCATTTT.

CDR3 sequence reads: CASSPSLRGTYEQYF. The CDR3 DNA reads as TGTGCCAGCTCACCGTCACTCCGGGGGACCTACGAGCAGTACTTC. The chain is built from TRBV18 and TRBJ2-7; TRBD2 might be the D (6 bases). This CDR3 is built from 15 residues. Germline loops: CDR1 KGHSH, CDR2 LQKENI. Trimming left V 3 bases short and J 2 bases short, with 14 bases between. Based on the CDR3 plus reference TRBV18 and TRBJ2-7, the full variable domain is NAGVMQNPRHLVRRRGQEARLRCSPMKGHSHVYWYRQLPEEGLKFMVYLQKENIIDESGMPKERFSAEFPKEGPSILRIQQVVRGDSAAYFCASSPSLRGTYEQYFGPGTRLTVT.

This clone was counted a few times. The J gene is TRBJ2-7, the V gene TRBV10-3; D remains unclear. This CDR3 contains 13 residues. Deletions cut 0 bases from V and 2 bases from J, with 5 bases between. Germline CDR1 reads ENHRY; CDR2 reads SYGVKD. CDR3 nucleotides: TGTGCCATCAGTGAGTCCCAGACCTACGAGCAGTACTTC. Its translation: CAISESQTYEQYF.

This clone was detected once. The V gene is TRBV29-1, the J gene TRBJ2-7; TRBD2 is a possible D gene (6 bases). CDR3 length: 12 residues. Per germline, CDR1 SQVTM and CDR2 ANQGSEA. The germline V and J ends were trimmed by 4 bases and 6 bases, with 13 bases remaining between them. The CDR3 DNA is TGCAGCGTTGGCAGGGAGGAGGGCGAGCAGTACTTC. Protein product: CSVGREEGEQYF.

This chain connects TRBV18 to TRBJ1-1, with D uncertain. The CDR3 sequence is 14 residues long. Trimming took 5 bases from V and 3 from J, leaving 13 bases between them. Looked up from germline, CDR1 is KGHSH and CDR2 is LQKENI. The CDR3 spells CASSTDPRDTEAFF. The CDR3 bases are TGTGCCAGCTCAACGGACCCGAGGGACACTGAAGCTTTCTTT. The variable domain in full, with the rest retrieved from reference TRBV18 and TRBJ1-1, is NAGVMQNPRHLVRRRGQEARLRCSPMKGHSHVYWYRQLPEEGLKFMVYLQKENIIDESGMPKERFSAEFPKEGPSILRIQQVVRGDSAAYFCASSTDPRDTEAFFGQGTRLTVV.

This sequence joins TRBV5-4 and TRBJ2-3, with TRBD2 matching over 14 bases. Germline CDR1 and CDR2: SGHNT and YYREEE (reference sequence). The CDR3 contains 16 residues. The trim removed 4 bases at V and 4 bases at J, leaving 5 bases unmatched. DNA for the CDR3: TGTGCCAGCAGCGAGGGGACTAGCGGGAGAGCAGATACGCAGTATTTT. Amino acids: CASSEGTSGRADTQYF.

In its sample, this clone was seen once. CDR3 sequence: CASERAKGSNEQFF. The CDR3 coding sequence is TGTGCCAGCGAGAGGGCGAAGGGTAGCAATGAGCAGTTCTTC. The chain is built from TRBV27 and TRBJ2-1, with D possibly TRBD2 on 5 matching bases. This CDR3 contains 14 residues. From germline, CDR1 is MNHEY and CDR2 SMNVEV (reference sequence). Trimming stripped 8 bases from V and 6 bases from J, with 17 bases between.